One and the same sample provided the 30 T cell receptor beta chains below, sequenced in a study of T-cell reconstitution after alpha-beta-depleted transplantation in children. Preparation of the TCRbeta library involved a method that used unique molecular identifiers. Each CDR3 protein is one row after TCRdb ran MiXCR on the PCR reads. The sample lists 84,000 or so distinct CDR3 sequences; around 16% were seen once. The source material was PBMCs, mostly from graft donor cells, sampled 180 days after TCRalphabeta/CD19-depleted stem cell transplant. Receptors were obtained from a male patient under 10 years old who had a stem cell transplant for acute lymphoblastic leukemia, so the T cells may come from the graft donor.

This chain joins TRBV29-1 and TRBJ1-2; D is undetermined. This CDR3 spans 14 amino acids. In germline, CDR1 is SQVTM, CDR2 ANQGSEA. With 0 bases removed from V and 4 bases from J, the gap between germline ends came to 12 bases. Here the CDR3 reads CSVEDRGLGYGYTF. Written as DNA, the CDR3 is TGCAGCGTTGAAGACCGGGGTTTGGGCTATGGCTACACCTTC.

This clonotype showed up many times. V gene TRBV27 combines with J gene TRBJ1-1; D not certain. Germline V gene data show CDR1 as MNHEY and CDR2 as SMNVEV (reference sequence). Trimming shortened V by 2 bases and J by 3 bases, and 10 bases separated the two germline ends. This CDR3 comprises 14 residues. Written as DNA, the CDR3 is TGTGCCAGCAGTTTAGTGGGCTGGGACACTGAAGCTTTCTTT. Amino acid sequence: CASSLVGWDTEAFF.

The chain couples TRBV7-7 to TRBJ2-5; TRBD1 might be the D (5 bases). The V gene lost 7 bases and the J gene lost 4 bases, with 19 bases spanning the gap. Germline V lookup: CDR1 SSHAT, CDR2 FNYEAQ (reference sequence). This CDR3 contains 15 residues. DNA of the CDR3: TGTGCCAGCACCATGACAGTTGATTTAGGAGAGACCCAGTACTTC. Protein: CASTMTVDLGETQYF.

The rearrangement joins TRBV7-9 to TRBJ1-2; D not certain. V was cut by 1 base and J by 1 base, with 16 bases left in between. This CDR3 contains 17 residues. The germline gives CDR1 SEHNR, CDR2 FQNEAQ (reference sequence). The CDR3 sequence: CASSLVGLFPVNYGYTF. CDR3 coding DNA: TGTGCCAGCAGCTTAGTAGGGCTCTTCCCAGTTAACTATGGCTACACCTTC.

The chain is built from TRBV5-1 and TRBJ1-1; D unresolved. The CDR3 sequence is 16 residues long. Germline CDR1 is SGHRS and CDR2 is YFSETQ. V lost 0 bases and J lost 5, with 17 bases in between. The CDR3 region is CASSLAGVEGRTEAFF. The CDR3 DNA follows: TGCGCCAGCAGCTTGGCCGGAGTAGAGGGAAGGACTGAAGCTTTCTTT. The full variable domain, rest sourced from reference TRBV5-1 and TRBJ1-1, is KAGVTQTPRYLIKTRGQQVTLSCSPISGHRSVSWYQQTPGQGLQFLFEYFSETQRNKGNFPGRFSGRQFSNSRSEMNVSTLELGDSALYLCASSLAGVEGRTEAFFGQGTRLTVV.

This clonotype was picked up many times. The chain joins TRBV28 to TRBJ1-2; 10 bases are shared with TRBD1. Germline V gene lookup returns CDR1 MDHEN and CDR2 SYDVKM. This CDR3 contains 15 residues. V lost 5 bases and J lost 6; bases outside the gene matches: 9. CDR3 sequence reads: CASSPSTGTGDGYTF. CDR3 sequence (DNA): TGTGCCAGCAGTCCTAGCACCGGGACAGGGGATGGCTACACCTTC.

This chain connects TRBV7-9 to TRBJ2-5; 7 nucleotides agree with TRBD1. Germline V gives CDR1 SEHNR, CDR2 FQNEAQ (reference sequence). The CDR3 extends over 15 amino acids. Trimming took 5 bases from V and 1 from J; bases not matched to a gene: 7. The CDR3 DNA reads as TGTGCCAGCAGCCTGACCGGGACAGTCCAAGAGACCCAGTACTTC. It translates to CASSLTGTVQETQYF.

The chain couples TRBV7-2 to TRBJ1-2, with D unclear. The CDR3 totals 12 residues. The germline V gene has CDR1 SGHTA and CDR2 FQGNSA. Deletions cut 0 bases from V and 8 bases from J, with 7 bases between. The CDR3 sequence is CASSLAGEGYTF. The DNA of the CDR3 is TGTGCCAGCAGCTTAGCTGGGGAAGGCTACACCTTC. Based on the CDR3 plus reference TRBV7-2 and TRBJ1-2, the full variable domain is GAGVSQSPSNKVTEKGKDVELRCDPISGHTALYWYRQSLGQGLEFLIYFQGNSAPDKSGLPSDRFSAERTGGSVSTLTIQRTQQEDSAVYLCASSLAGEGYTFGSGTRLTVV.

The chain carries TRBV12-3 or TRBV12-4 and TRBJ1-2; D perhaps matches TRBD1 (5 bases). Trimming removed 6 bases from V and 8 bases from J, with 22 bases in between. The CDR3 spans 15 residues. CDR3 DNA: TGTGCCAGCAGCATAGCAATCTCAGGGCCCTGGGGCTACACCTTC. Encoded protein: CASSIAISGPWGYTF.

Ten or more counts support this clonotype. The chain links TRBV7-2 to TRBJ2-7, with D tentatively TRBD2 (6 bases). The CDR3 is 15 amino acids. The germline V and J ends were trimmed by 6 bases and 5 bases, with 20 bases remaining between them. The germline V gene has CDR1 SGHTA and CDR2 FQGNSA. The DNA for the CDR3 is TGTGCCAGCAGTCGAGTGGTCAGGACGGGGGACGAGCAGTACTTC. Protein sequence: CASSRVVRTGDEQYF.

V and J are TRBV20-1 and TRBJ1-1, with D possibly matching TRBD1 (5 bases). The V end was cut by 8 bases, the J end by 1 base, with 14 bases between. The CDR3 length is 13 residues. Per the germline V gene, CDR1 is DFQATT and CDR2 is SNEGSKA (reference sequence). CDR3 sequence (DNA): TGCAGTCCCCGGGCGCAGGGGAACACTGAAGCTTTCTTT. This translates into CSPRAQGNTEAFF.

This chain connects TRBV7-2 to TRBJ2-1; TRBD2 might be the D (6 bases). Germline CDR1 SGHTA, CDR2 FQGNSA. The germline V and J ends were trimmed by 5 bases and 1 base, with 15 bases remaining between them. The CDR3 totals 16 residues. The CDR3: CASSAEGTSSYNEQFF. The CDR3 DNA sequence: TGTGCCAGCAGCGCAGAAGGGACTTCTTCCTACAATGAGCAGTTCTTC.

CDR3 sequence: CSARDRSNTGELFF. In DNA, the CDR3 is TGCAGTGCTAGAGATCGTTCGAACACCGGGGAGCTGTTTTTT. V is TRBV20-1 and J is TRBJ2-2; no reliable D call. This CDR3 has 14 amino acids. V was trimmed by 0 bases and J by 0 bases, leaving 5 bases between them. In germline, CDR1 is DFQATT, CDR2 SNEGSKA (reference sequence).

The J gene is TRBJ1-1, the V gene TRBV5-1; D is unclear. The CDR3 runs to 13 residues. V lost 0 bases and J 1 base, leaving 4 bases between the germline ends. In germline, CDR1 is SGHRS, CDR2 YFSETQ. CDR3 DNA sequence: TGCGCCAGCAGCTTGGAAACGAACACTGAAGCTTTCTTT. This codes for CASSLETNTEAFF.

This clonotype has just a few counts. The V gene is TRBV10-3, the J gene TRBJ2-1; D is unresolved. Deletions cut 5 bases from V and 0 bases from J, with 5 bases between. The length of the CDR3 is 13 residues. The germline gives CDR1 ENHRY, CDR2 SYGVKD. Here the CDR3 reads CAISLSSYNEQFF. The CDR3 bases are TGTGCCATCAGTCTGAGCTCCTACAATGAGCAGTTCTTC.

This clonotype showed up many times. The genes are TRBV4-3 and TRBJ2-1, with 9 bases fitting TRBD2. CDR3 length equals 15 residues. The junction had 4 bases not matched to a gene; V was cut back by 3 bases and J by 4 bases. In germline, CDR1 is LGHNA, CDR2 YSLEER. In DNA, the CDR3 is TGCGCCAGCAGCCAGTTAGCGGGGGCTTACAATGAGCAGTTCTTC. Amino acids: CASSQLAGAYNEQFF.

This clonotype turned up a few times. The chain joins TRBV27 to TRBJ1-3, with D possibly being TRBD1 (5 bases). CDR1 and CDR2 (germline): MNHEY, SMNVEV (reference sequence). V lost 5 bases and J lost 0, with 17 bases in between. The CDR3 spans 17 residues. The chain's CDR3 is CASSLSPDTGSGNTIYF. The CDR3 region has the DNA TGTGCCAGCAGTCTCTCCCCGGACACCGGCTCTGGAAACACCATATATTTT.

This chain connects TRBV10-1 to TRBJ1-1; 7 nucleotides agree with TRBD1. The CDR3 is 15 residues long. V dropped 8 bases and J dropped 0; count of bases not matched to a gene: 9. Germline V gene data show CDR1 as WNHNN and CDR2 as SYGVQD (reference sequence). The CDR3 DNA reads TGCGCCAGCGGCCTTTCTGGGACAGTGAACACTGAAGCTTTCTTT. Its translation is CASGLSGTVNTEAFF.

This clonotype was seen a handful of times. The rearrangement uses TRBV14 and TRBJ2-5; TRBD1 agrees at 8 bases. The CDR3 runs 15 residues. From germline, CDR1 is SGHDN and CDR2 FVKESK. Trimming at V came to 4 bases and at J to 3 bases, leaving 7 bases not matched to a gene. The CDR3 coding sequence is TGTGCCAGCAGCCGACACCCGACAGGGGAAGAGACCCAGTACTTC. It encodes CASSRHPTGEETQYF.

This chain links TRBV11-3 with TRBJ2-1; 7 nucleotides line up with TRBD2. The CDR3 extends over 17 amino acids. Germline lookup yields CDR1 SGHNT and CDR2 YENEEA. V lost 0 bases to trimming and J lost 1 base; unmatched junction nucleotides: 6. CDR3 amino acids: CASSLEVRERSYNEQFF. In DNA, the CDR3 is TGTGCCAGCAGCTTAGAGGTGCGGGAGAGGTCCTACAATGAGCAGTTCTTC.

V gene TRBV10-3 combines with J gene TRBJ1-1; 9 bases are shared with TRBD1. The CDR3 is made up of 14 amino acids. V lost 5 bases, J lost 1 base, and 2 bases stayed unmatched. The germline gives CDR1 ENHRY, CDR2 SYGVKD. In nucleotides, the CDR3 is TGTGCCATCAGTCCGGGACAGGGGAACACTGAAGCTTTCTTT. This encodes CAISPGQGNTEAFF.

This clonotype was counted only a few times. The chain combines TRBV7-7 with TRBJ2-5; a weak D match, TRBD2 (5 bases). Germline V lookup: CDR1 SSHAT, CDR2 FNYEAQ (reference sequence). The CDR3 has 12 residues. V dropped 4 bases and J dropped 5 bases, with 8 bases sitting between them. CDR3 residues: CASSSSGETQYF. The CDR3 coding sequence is TGTGCCAGCAGCTCCTCGGGGGAGACCCAGTACTTC.

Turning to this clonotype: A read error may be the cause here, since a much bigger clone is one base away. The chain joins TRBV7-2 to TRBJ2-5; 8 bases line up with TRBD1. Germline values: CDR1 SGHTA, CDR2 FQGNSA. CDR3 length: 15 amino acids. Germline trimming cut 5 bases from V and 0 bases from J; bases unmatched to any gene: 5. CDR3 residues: CTSSHDRGYQETQYF. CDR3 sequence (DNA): TGTACCAGCAGCCATGACAGGGGATACCAAGAGACCCAGTACTTC.

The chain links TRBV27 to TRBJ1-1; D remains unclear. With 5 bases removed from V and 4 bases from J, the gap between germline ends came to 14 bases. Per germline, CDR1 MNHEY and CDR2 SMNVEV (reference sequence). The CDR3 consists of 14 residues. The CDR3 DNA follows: TGTGCCAGCAGTCAACGACACCTGGGCACTGAAGCTTTCTTT. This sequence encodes CASSQRHLGTEAFF.

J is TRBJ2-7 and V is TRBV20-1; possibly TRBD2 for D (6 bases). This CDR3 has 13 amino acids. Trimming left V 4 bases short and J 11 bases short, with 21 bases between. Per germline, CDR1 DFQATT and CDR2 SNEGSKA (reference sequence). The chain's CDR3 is CSATTGPAREEYF. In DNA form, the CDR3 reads TGCAGTGCTACTACAGGTCCCGCGAGGGAGGAGTACTTC.

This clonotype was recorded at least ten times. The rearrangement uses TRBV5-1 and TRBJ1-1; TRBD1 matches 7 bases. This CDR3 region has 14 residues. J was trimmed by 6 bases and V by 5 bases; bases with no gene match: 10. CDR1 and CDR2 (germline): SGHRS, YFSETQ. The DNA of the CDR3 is TGCGCCAGCAGACTGTTACAGGGGATTGCTGAAGCTTTCTTT. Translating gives CASRLLQGIAEAFF. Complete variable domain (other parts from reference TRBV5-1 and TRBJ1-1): KAGVTQTPRYLIKTRGQQVTLSCSPISGHRSVSWYQQTPGQGLQFLFEYFSETQRNKGNFPGRFSGRQFSNSRSEMNVSTLELGDSALYLCASRLLQGIAEAFFGQGTRLTVV.

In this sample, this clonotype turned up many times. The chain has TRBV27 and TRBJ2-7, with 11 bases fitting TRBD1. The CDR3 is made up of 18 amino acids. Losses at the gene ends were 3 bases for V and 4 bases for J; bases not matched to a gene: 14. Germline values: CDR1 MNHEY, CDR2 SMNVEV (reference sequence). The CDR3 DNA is TGTGCCAGCAGTTTGGCCCCCCTGGGACAGGGGGTCCCTTACGAGCAGTACTTC. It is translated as CASSLAPLGQGVPYEQYF.

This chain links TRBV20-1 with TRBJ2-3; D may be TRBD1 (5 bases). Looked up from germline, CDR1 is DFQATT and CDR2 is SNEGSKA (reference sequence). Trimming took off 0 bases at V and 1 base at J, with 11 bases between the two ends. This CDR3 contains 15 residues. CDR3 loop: CSARDAGSGTDTQYF. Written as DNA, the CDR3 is TGCAGTGCTAGAGATGCAGGGTCGGGCACAGATACGCAGTATTTT.

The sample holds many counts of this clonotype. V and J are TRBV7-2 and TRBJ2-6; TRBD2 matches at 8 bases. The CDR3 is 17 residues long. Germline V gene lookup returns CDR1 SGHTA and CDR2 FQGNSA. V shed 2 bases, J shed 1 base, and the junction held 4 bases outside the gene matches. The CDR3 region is CASSLSGGRSGANVLTF. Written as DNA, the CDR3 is TGTGCCAGCAGCTTAAGCGGGGGTCGGTCTGGGGCCAACGTCCTGACTTTC.

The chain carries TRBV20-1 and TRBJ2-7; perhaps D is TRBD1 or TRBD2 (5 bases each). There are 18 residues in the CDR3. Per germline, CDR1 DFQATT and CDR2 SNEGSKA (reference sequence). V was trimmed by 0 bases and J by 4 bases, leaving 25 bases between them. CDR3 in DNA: TGCAGTGCTAGAGATCTCCGGGACGGCGCCCCTTGGGGGTACGAGCAGTACTTC. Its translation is CSARDLRDGAPWGYEQYF.